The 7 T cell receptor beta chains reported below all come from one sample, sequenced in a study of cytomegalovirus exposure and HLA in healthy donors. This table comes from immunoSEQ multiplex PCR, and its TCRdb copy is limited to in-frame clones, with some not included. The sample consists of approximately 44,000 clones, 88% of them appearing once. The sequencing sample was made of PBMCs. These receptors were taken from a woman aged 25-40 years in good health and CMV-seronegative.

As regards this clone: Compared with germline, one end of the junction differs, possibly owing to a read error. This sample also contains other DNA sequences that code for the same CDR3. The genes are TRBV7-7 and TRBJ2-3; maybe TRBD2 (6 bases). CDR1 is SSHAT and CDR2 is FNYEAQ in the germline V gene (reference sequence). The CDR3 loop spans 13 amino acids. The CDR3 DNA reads TGTGCTAGCAGCTTAGCGGAGGCAGATACGCAGTATTTT. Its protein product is CASSLAEADTQYF.

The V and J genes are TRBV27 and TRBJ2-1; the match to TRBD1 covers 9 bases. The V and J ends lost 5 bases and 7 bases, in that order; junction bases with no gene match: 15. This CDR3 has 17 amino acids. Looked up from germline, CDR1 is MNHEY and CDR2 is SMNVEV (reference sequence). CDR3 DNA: TGTGCCAGCAGTCTATTGACAGGGGGTGGAGAAGGGAATGAGCAGTTCTTC. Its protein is CASSLLTGGGEGNEQFF.

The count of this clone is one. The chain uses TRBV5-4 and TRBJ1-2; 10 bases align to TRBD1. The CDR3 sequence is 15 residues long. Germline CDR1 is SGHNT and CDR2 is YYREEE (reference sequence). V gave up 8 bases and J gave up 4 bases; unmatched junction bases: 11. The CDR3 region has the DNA TGTGCCAGTACGACCGACAGGGGGCATTTCTATGGCTACACCTTC. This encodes CASTTDRGHFYGYTF. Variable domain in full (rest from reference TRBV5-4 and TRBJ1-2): ETGVTQSPTHLIKTRGQQVTLRCSSQSGHNTVSWYQQALGQGPQFIFQYYREEENGRGNFPPRFSGLQFPNYSSELNVNALELDDSALYLCASTTDRGHFYGYTFGSGTRLTVV.

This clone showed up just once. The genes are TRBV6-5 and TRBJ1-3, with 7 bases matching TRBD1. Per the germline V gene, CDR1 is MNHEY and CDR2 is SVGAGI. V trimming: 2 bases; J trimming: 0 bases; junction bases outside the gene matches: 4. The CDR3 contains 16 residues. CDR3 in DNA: TGTGCCAGCAGTTACGGGACAGCAACCTCTGGAAACACCATATATTTT. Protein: CASSYGTATSGNTIYF.

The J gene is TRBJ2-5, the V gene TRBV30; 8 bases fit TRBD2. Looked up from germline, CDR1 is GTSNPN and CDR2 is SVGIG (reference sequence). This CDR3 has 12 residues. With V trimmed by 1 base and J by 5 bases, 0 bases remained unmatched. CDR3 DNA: TGTGCCTGGAGTGGCGGGAGGGAGACCCAGTACTTC. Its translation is CAWSGGRETQYF.

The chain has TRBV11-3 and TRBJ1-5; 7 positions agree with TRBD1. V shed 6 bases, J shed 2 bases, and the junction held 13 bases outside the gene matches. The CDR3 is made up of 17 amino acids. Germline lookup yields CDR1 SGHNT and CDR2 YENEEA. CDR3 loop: CASRPTYRGSGNQPQHF. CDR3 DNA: TGTGCCAGCAGACCTACTTACAGGGGAAGTGGCAATCAGCCCCAGCATTTT. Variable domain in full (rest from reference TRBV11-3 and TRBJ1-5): EAGVVQSPRYKIIEKKQPVAFWCNPISGHNTLYWYLQNLGQGPELLIRYENEEAVDDSQLPKDRFSAERLKGVDSTLKIQPAELGDSAVYLCASRPTYRGSGNQPQHFGDGTRLSIL.

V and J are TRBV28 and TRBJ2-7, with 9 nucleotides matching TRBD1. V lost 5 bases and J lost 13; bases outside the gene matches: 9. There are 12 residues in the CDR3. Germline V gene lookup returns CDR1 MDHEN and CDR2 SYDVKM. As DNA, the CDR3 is TGTGCCAGCAGTGCCCGACCGGGACAGGGTTACTTC. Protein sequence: CASSARPGQGYF.